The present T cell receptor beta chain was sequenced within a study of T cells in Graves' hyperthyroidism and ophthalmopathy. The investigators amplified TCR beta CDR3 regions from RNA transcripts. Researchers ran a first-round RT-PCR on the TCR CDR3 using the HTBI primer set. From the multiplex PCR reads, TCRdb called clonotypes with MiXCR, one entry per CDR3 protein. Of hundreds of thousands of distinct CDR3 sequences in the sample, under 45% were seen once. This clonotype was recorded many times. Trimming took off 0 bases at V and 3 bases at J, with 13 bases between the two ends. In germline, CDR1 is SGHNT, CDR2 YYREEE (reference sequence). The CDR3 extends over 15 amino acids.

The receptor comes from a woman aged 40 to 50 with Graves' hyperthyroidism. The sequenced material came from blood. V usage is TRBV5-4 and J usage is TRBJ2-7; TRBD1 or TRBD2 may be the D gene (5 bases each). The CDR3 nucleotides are TGTGCCAGCAGCTTGGTGGGACCGCCAAACTACGAGCAGTACTTC. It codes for CASSLVGPPNYEQYF.